This T cell receptor beta chain was sequenced during a study of response to subunit inactivated influenza vaccine. Notes on the study in general: The study's authors posited that every seasonal influenza vaccination enlists few new T cells.

Germline V gives CDR1 SNHLY, CDR2 FYNNEI. The CDR3 length is 12 residues. TCRdb re-called the RT-PCR reads through MiXCR, storing one row per CDR3 protein. The sample has approximately 300,000 distinct CDR3 sequences; approximately 23% are singletons. As regards this clonotype: As yet, its antigen is unknown. Germline is not matched at one junction end, which may reflect a read error.

The chain couples TRBV2 to TRBJ2-7, with 7 bases aligning to TRBD2. The source was PBMCs from blood, collected 21 months after vaccination. This receptor was taken from a man aged 50-75 years who received an inactivated influenza vaccine. For the CDR3, the DNA is TGTGCCAGCAGGATCAATCCCGGGGGGTACGCGTTC. Translating gives CASRINPGGYAF.